The sequence of this T cell receptor beta chain was determined in a study of radiotherapy plus CTLA-4 blockade in lung cancer. Note on this clone: Its target is not known.

With 6 bases clipped from V and 7 bases from J, the junction kept 9 bases outside the gene matches. This CDR3 region has 15 residues. Germline CDR1 SNHLY, CDR2 FYNNEI. Method: immunoSEQ multiplex PCR; TCRdb's copy keeps in-frame clones and lacks some. The sample carries roughly 66,000 clones, about four fifths recorded once. Study-wide points: Once radiotherapy plus ipilimumab had been given, TCR clones derived from tumor expanded in blood.

The source of this sequence is a human donor with non-small cell lung cancer who had a partial response to radiotherapy plus ipilimumab. The material was peripheral blood, obtained from a patient treated with radiotherapy plus ipilimumab. The rearrangement uses TRBV2 and TRBJ2-2; 9 bases map to TRBD1. CDR3 loop: CASRGRTGEGGELFF. The CDR3 DNA reads TGTGCCAGCAGGGGTCGGACAGGGGAAGGCGGGGAGCTGTTTTTT.